This T cell receptor (beta chain) was identified during a study of identical twins. Study-wide results and caveats: For out-of-frame alpha sequences shared by twins, low generation probability was in excess. Interpretation of the results relied on cross-sectional statistical analysis and not on following the same donors.

CDR3 length equals 14 residues. Trimming shortened V by 2 bases and J by 5 bases, and 10 bases separated the two germline ends. This clonotype showed up just a few times. What it binds is unknown. A universal primer site was added by template switching, and unique molecular identifiers were carried by the cDNA. TCRdb re-called the 5' RACE reads with MiXCR, one entry per CDR3 protein. The table has 500,000 to 650,000 distinct CDR3 sequences, around 20% seen once. The data were also submitted as part of a second study, on yellow fever vaccine responses in identical twins.

This receptor was obtained from a young woman in good health. The chain joins TRBV12-3 or TRBV12-4 to TRBJ1-5; D not resolved. The source material was CD4+ T cells sorted from blood. The CDR3 DNA sequence: TGTGCCAGCAGTTTAAGGGTGGGCCATCAGCCCCAGCATTTT. This sequence encodes CASSLRVGHQPQHF.